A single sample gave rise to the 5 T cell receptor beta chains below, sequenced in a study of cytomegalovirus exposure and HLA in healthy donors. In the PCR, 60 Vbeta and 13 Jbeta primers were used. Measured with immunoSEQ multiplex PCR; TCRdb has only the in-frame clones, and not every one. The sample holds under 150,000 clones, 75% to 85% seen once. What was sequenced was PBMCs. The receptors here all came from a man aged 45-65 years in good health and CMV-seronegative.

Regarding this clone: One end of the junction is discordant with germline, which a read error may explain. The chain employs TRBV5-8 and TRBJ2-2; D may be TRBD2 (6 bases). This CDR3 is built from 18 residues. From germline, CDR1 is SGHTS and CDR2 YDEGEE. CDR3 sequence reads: CASTLGLGDSPNTGELFF. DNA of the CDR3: TGTGCCAGCACCTTGGGTCTGGGGGACTCTCCGAACACCGGGGAGCTGTTTTTT.

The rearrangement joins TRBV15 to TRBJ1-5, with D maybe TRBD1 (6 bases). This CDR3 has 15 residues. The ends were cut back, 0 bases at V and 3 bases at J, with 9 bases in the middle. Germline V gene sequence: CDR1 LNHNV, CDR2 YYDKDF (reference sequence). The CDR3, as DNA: TGTGCCACCAGCAGAGACAGGGGCGACAATCAGCCCCAGCATTTT. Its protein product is CATSRDRGDNQPQHF.

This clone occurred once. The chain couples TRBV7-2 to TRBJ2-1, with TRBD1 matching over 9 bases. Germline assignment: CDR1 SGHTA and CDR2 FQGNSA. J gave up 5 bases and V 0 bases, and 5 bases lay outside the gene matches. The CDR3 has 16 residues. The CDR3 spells CASSLAAGTGNNEQFF. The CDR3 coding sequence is TGTGCCAGCAGCTTAGCCGCCGGGACAGGGAACAATGAGCAGTTCTTC.

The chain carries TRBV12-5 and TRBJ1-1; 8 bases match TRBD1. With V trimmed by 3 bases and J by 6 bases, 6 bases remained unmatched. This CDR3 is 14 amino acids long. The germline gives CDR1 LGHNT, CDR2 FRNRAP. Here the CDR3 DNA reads TGTGCTAGTGGTTTCACAGGGGGAGAGTCTGAAGCTTTCTTT. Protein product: CASGFTGGESEAFF.

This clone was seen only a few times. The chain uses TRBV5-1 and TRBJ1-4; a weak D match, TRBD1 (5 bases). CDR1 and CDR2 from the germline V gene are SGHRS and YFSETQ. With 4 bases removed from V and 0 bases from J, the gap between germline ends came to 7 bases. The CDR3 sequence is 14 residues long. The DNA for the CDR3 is TGCGCCAGCAGCGTGACAGCAACTAATGAAAAACTGTTTTTT. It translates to CASSVTATNEKLFF.